The T cell receptor beta chain under discussion was sequenced for a study of glioma-infiltrating T cells after dendritic cell vaccination. Across the study: Dendritic cell vaccination trial patients had either newly diagnosed or recurrent glioblastoma.

Time point specified: after dendritic cell vaccination, including at tumor progression/relapse. Only patients with spare fresh-frozen tumor and over two years of follow-up were included. The assay was immunoSEQ multiplex PCR, and TCRdb's table has in-frame clones only and misses some. The table includes about 91,000 clones, roughly four fifths detected once. Here the sequenced sample was blood, taken after dendritic cell vaccination. The clonotype was recovered from a human donor with glioblastoma.

The CDR3 nucleotides read TGTGCCACCAGCAGATCTGGACAGGTGAACACTGAAGCTTTCTTT. It specifies CATSRSGQVNTEAFF. The V and J genes are TRBV15 and TRBJ1-1; 7 bases align to TRBD1. With V trimmed by 2 bases and J by 0 bases, 3 bases remained unmatched. Germline V gene lookup returns CDR1 LNHNV and CDR2 YYDKDF (reference sequence). The CDR3 loop spans 15 amino acids. The whole variable domain, filled in from reference TRBV15 and TRBJ1-1, reads DAMVIQNPRYQVTQFGKPVTLSCSQTLNHNVMYWYQQKSSQAPKLLFHYYDKDFNNEADTPDNFQSRRPNTSFCFLDIRSPGLGDTAMYLCATSRSGQVNTEAFFGQGTRLTVV.